These 17 T cell receptor beta chains were all obtained from the same sample, sequenced in a study of prognosis after radiotherapy for stage I lung cancer (dated by TCRdb to the early 2020s). Sequencer: Illumina HiSeq 3000. The TCR beta CDR3 region was amplified from genomic DNA by two rounds of multiplex PCR. In the first round of PCR, primers specific to each TRBV and TRBJ gene were used, and the primer sequences are filed in Chinese patent CN105087789A. TCRdb applied fastp at Q25 and MiXCR to the public reads, then kept only in-frame beta chains. Rows with a matching CDR3 protein are joined into one entry that keeps the most common DNA and genes. In all, the sample holds 25,000 to 30,000 distinct CDR3 sequences, and about 41% of those were seen once. Of the sample, roughly a third falls within the top ten clones. Specimen: PBMCs, collected before or after stereotactic body radiation therapy (not recorded which). The source is a donor at least 50 years old with non-small cell lung cancer.

This clonotype showed up many times. V and J are TRBV6-1 and TRBJ1-1; possible D gene TRBD1, 6 bases. Germline CDR1 reads MNHNS; CDR2 reads SASEGT. The V gene lost 3 bases and the J gene lost 2 bases, with 16 bases spanning the gap. This CDR3 is 16 amino acids long. In DNA, the CDR3 is TGTGCCAGCAGTGAGGGGGGGCTGAGCGATAACACTGAAGCTTTCTTT. This gives the protein CASSEGGLSDNTEAFF.

This clonotype was seen at least ten times. The chain has TRBV19 and TRBJ2-5, with TRBD2 matching 7 bases. This CDR3 region has 14 residues. In germline, CDR1 is LNHDA, CDR2 SQIVND (reference sequence). V was pared by 0 bases and J by 4 bases, with 2 bases of the junction left unmatched. The CDR3 spells CASSIDGRPETQYF. Written as DNA, the CDR3 is TGTGCCAGTAGTATAGACGGGAGGCCAGAGACCCAGTACTTC.

Comments on this clonotype: A much larger clonotype is one base distant, so this may be a read error. The chain uses TRBV29-1 and TRBJ2-1; 10 nucleotides align to TRBD2. The CDR3 runs 17 residues. Germline lookup yields CDR1 SQVTM and CDR2 ANQGSEA. The CDR3 loop reads CSVGWSSGSVSYNDQFF. The CDR3 DNA sequence: TGCAGCGTTGGATGGTCTAGCGGGAGCGTATCCTACAATGATCAGTTCTTC.

This clonotype was picked up many times. The chain joins TRBV20-1 to TRBJ2-1, with 8 bases fitting TRBD2. CDR3 size: 17 residues. Germline loops: CDR1 DFQATT, CDR2 SNEGSKA (reference sequence). Trimming cost V 1 base and J 2 bases; bases outside gene matches: 10. The CDR3: CSARGEVSGKPYNEQFF. The CDR3 DNA is TGCAGTGCTAGAGGGGAGGTTAGCGGGAAACCCTACAATGAGCAGTTCTTC.

In its sample, this clonotype was seen many times. The chain employs TRBV12-3 or TRBV12-4 and TRBJ1-1; no reliable D call. The CDR3 is 13 residues long. The V gene lost 5 bases and the J gene lost 0 bases, with 7 bases spanning the gap. DNA of the CDR3: TGTGCCAGCAGTCAAAGGGTGAACACTGAAGCTTTCTTT. The encoded protein is CASSQRVNTEAFF.

The genes are TRBV6-5 and TRBJ1-5, with a possible D match to TRBD1 (6 bases). Trimming pared 2 bases from V and 6 bases from J, leaving 8 bases between. The CDR3 spans 13 residues. Looked up from germline, CDR1 is MNHEY and CDR2 is SVGAGI. Here the CDR3 reads CASSYTGFQPQHF. The DNA of the CDR3 is TGTGCCAGCAGTTACACAGGGTTTCAGCCCCAGCATTTT.

This clonotype was counted only a few times. This likely traces to a read error, being one base from a far larger clone. The V and J genes are TRBV6-9 and TRBJ2-1; 11 nucleotides agree with TRBD2. V shed 3 bases, J shed 9 bases, and the junction held 10 bases outside the gene matches. CDR3 size: 16 residues. Germline V CDR1 and CDR2: MNHGY, SVAAGI. CDR3 nucleotides: TGTGCCAGCAGTTACCAACTAGCGGGGGTGCCGGGTGAGCAGTTCTTC. Protein: CASSYQLAGVPGEQFF.

In its sample, this clonotype was seen many times. The J gene is TRBJ2-7, the V gene TRBV5-1, with 8 bases matching TRBD1. CDR1 and CDR2 from the germline V gene are SGHRS and YFSETQ. The CDR3 runs 14 residues. J was trimmed by 7 bases and V by 4 bases; bases with no gene match: 10. DNA for the CDR3: TGCGCCAGCAGCCCTAGGGACAGGCAGGGGGAGCAGTACTTC. Translation: CASSPRDRQGEQYF.

The V and J genes are TRBV5-1 and TRBJ2-1, with D unclear. The germline gives CDR1 SGHRS, CDR2 YFSETQ. The CDR3 has 11 residues. The germline V and J ends were trimmed by 0 bases and 7 bases, with 2 bases remaining between them. CDR3 protein: CASSLGNEQFF. In nucleotides, the CDR3 is TGCGCCAGCAGCTTGGGAAATGAGCAGTTCTTC. The entire variable domain, with the rest obtained from reference TRBV5-1 and TRBJ2-1, is as follows: KAGVTQTPRYLIKTRGQQVTLSCSPISGHRSVSWYQQTPGQGLQFLFEYFSETQRNKGNFPGRFSGRQFSNSRSEMNVSTLELGDSALYLCASSLGNEQFFGPGTRLTVL.

With respect to this clonotype: This may come from a read error, since a much larger clone is one base off. The V and J genes are TRBV7-8 and TRBJ1-2; TRBD1 agrees at 10 bases. The CDR3 is 13 residues long. V dropped 5 bases and J dropped 8; count of bases not matched to a gene: 5. The germline V gene has CDR1 SGHVS and CDR2 FQNEAQ. The CDR3 DNA follows: TGTGCCAGCAGCGTCCGGGACAGGGGCGGCTACACCTTC. Encoded protein: CASSVRDRGGYTF.

In this sample, this clonotype turned up many times. The rearrangement links TRBV20-1 to TRBJ1-1; TRBD1 aligns across 7 bases. After removal of 6 bases from V and 3 bases from J, the junction contained 10 bases not matched to a gene. CDR3 length equals 14 residues. The germline V gene encodes CDR1 DFQATT and CDR2 SNEGSKA (reference sequence). CDR3: CSAGGGGWDTEAFF. The CDR3 DNA is TGCAGTGCAGGGGGCGGGGGATGGGACACTGAAGCTTTCTTT.

This clonotype was detected many times. J is TRBJ2-1 and V is TRBV4-3, with D uncertain. Germline V lookup: CDR1 LGHNA, CDR2 YSLEER. The germline V and J ends were trimmed by 0 bases and 10 bases, with 13 bases remaining between them. This CDR3 is built from 14 residues. The CDR3: CASSQDLSLVEQFF. In DNA, the CDR3 is TGCGCCAGCAGCCAAGATCTTAGCTTAGTGGAGCAGTTCTTC.

This chain uses TRBV12-3 or TRBV12-4 with TRBJ2-7; 7 nucleotides agree with TRBD2. Germline trimming cut 6 bases from V and 4 bases from J; bases unmatched to any gene: 3. This CDR3 is 12 amino acids long. The CDR3 sequence is CASRLGGYEQYF. CDR3 DNA: TGTGCCAGCAGACTCGGGGGGTACGAGCAGTACTTC.

For this clonotype: A single base separates this from a much larger clone, so it may be a read error. The chain recombines TRBV20-1 with TRBJ2-5; D ambiguous. Trimming removed 5 bases at V and 6 bases at J, with 7 bases between. The CDR3 extends over 10 amino acids. Per the germline V gene, CDR1 is DFQATT and CDR2 is SNEGSKA (reference sequence). The DNA for the CDR3 is TGCAGTGCTTTCTGGCAGACCCAGTACTTC. Protein: CSAFWQTQYF.

A single count supports this clonotype. V gene TRBV19 combines with J gene TRBJ1-5, with 11 nucleotides matching TRBD1. This CDR3 is built from 16 residues. V lost 4 bases to trimming and J lost 3 bases; unmatched junction nucleotides: 5. The germline V gene has CDR1 LNHDA and CDR2 SQIVND (reference sequence). CDR3 loop: CASSTSDRGPNQPQHF. CDR3 DNA: TGTGCCAGTAGTACCTCGGACAGGGGGCCCAATCAGCCCCAGCATTTT. The complete variable domain, with remaining parts taken from reference TRBV19 and TRBJ1-5, reads DGGITQSPKYLFRKEGQNVTLSCEQNLNHDAMYWYRQDPGQGLRLIYYSQIVNDFQKGDIAEGYSVSREKKESFPLTVTSAQKNPTAFYLCASSTSDRGPNQPQHFGDGTRLSIL.

Remarks on this clonotype: This may stem from a read error, because a much larger clone lies one nucleotide away. The genes are TRBV5-8 and TRBJ2-1; D is perhaps TRBD1 or TRBD2 (5 bases each). V lost 0 bases, J lost 5 bases, and 15 bases lay in between. This CDR3 is built from 16 residues. CDR1 and CDR2 (germline): SGHTS, YDEGEE. The CDR3 spells CASSLGGLGENNEQFF. CDR3 in DNA: TGTGCCAGCAGCTTGGGGGGCCTCGGGGAGAACAATGAGCAGTTCTTC.

By its share, this clonotype is medium-sized. The chain employs TRBV6-1 and TRBJ1-2; no clear D. The germline V gene has CDR1 MNHNS and CDR2 SASEGT. The CDR3 contains 11 residues. Between the trimmed V and J ends, which lost 0 bases and 7 bases, there was a span of 3 bases. DNA of the CDR3: TGTGCCAGCAGTGAAGCAAGTGGCTACACCTTC. It specifies CASSEASGYTF.